The rows below give T cell receptor beta chains drawn from one sample of a study of patients and donors after allogeneic stem cell transplantation. TCRdb fed the RT-PCR reads into MiXCR, producing one record per CDR3 protein. This sample has about a million distinct CDR3 sequences, with 15% to 20% found just once. The specimen sequenced was blood, either unsorted or a sorted T cell fraction (not recorded which). The receptor set was obtained from a human donor who was either an allogeneic HSCT recipient or a stem cell or donor lymphocyte infusion donor (not recorded which). It is not recorded whose cells these are; they may come from a transplant donor. Both conserved end residues are part of each CDR3. The order of the fields is V gene, clone size, D gene, J gene, CDR3 protein, CDR3 DNA. The D gene is left open where the match is weak. Size values are once, few and many counts, or a class for expanded clones, and some rows have none.

TRBV5-1	few	NA	TRBJ1-3	CASSPGQSGNTIYF	TGCGCCAGCAGCCCCGGACAATCTGGAAACACCATATATTTT
TRBV12-3/TRBV12-4	many	TRBD1	TRBJ1-2	CASSPGTATRGSF	TGTGCCAGCAGTCCCGGGACAGCCACGAGGGGATCATTC
TRBV7-3	NA	NA	TRBJ1-1	CASSSNWGTANTEAFF	TGTGCCAGCAGCTCTAACTGGGGTACCGCGAACACTGAAGCTTTCTTT
TRBV3-1	few	NA	TRBJ1-5	CASSLRDGYQPQHF	TGTGCCAGCAGCCTCCGGGACGGATATCAGCCCCAGCATTTT
TRBV30	NA	TRBD2	TRBJ2-5	CAWSVMGGGETQYF	TGTGCCTGGAGTGTTATGGGGGGGGGAGAGACCCAGTACTTC
TRBV4-2	few	TRBD2	TRBJ2-7	CASSPIASGSYEQYF	TGTGCCAGCAGCCCGATTGCTAGCGGGAGCTACGAGCAGTACTTC
TRBV12-3/TRBV12-4	NA	NA	TRBJ2-1	CASNNRASYWNEQFF	TGTGCCAGCAACAACAGGGCTTCGTACTGGAATGAGCAGTTCTTC
TRBV10-3	few	NA	TRBJ2-7	CAISLRGREQYF	TGTGCCATCAGTTTGAGGGGTCGCGAGCAGTACTTC
TRBV11-1	few	NA	TRBJ1-1	CASSLGGSGVTEAFF	TGTGCCAGCAGCTTAGGAGGTTCGGGGGTCACTGAAGCTTTCTTT
TRBV9	few	TRBD1	TRBJ2-7	CASSGGGTGISEQYF	TGTGCCAGCAGCGGGGGCGGGACAGGAATCTCCGAGCAGTACTTC
TRBV7-7	NA	NA	TRBJ1-6	CASSLDPGPHISPLHF	TGTGCTAGCAGCTTAGATCCGGGACCGCATATATCACCCCTCCACTTT
TRBV4-1	NA	TRBD2	TRBJ2-1	CASSQTRTSGTELDEQFF	TGCGCCAGCAGCCAAACCCGGACTAGCGGGACGGAGTTGGATGAGCAGTTCTTC
TRBV4-1	few	NA	TRBJ2-4	CASSQIIAKNIQYF	TGCGCCAGCAGCCAAATAATAGCCAAAAACATTCAGTACTTC
TRBV12-3/TRBV12-4	NA	NA	TRBJ2-1	CASSLRAVRWDEQFF	TGTGCCAGCAGTTTAAGAGCGGTCCGATGGGATGAGCAGTTCTTC
TRBV6-1	NA	NA	TRBJ1-2	CASHEGLIVRGYTF	TGTGCCAGCCACGAGGGACTAATCGTGCGCGGCTACACCTTC
TRBV7-9	NA	TRBD2	TRBJ2-7	CASSSAHSGRAYEQYF	TGTGCCAGCAGCTCGGCGCATAGCGGGAGAGCCTACGAGCAGTACTTC
TRBV7-3	NA	TRBD2	TRBJ2-3	CASSLHSTSGGGTDTQYF	TGTGCCAGCAGCCTCCACTCGACTAGCGGGGGTGGCACAGATACGCAGTATTTT
TRBV27	NA	TRBD1	TRBJ1-6	CASSLSMDRVYNSPLHF	TGTGCCAGCAGTTTATCGATGGACAGGGTCTATAATTCACCCCTCCACTTT
TRBV30	NA	NA	TRBJ1-1	CAWIGVLAFF	TGTGCCTGGATCGGAGTCCTAGCTTTCTTT
TRBV6-2/TRBV6-3	few	TRBD1	TRBJ2-3	CASSEGAITDTQYF	TGTGCCAGCAGTGAGGGGGCAATCACAGATACGCAGTATTTT
TRBV6-1	few	NA	TRBJ1-1	CASSIRQGTEAFF	TGTGCCAGCAGTATCCGGCAGGGGACTGAAGCTTTCTTT
TRBV12-3/TRBV12-4	many	NA	TRBJ1-5	CASSPGAAHSNQPQHF	TGTGCCAGCAGCCCCGGTGCAGCTCATAGCAATCAGCCCCAGCATTTT
TRBV27	few	TRBD2	TRBJ2-7	CASSRETSGRYEQYF	TGTGCCAGCAGTAGAGAAACTAGCGGGAGGTACGAGCAGTACTTC
TRBV20-1	few	TRBD1	TRBJ2-7	CSASRDRDTYEQYF	TGCAGTGCTAGCAGGGACAGGGATACCTACGAGCAGTACTTC
TRBV18	NA	NA	TRBJ1-2	CASSQRDNGNYGYTF	TGTGCCAGCTCACAACGGGACAATGGGAACTATGGCTACACCTTC
TRBV2	few	TRBD1	TRBJ1-2	CASSARGRLNYGYTF	TGTGCCAGCAGTGCCAGGGGGAGGCTTAACTATGGCTACACCTTC
TRBV5-1	few	NA	TRBJ1-4	CASSLTSGNEKLFF	TGCGCCAGCAGCTTGACCTCGGGTAATGAAAAACTGTTTTTT
TRBV3-1	few	NA	TRBJ1-2	CASSKRGGGGYTF	TGTGCCAGCAGCAAAAGGGGCGGAGGAGGCTACACCTTC
TRBV25-1	many	TRBD1	TRBJ1-2	CASSDWTGAGYGYTF	TGTGCCAGCAGTGATTGGACAGGGGCGGGCTATGGCTACACCTTC
TRBV7-8	few	NA	TRBJ1-5	CASSPLHRANQPQHF	TGTGCCAGCAGCCCCCTGCACAGGGCGAATCAGCCCCAGCATTTT
TRBV5-6	NA	NA	TRBJ2-1	CASSLLGGPFNEQFF	TGTGCCAGCAGCTTGTTGGGGGGGCCGTTTAATGAGCAGTTCTTC
TRBV5-1	many	NA	TRBJ2-2	CASSFKGTGELFF	TGCGCCAGCAGCTTTAAGGGGACCGGGGAGCTGTTTTTT
TRBV12-3/TRBV12-4	NA	TRBD1	TRBJ1-5	CASRRTDRGNQPQHF	TGTGCCAGCAGGAGGACGGACAGGGGAAATCAGCCCCAGCATTTT
TRBV3-1	NA	NA	TRBJ1-1	CASSRTGLTAFF	TGTGCCAGCAGCAGAACAGGGTTAACAGCTTTCTTT
TRBV29-1	many	TRBD1	TRBJ2-7	CSVRQGVASEQYF	TGCAGCGTCCGACAGGGGGTAGCATCCGAGCAGTACTTC
TRBV25-1	NA	TRBD2	TRBJ2-3	CASSDPLWPLSSGTTDTQYF	TGTGCCAGCAGTGACCCTTTATGGCCCCTATCTAGCGGGACAACAGATACGCAGTATTTT
TRBV7-2	NA	NA	TRBJ1-4	CASSLGGGQSEKLFF	TGTGCCAGCAGCTTAGGAGGGGGGCAAAGTGAAAAACTGTTTTTT
TRBV3-1	few	NA	TRBJ1-1	CASSRGWGAFF	TGTGCCAGCAGCAGGGGCTGGGGAGCTTTCTTT
TRBV6-5	once	TRBD2	TRBJ2-3	CASSFLASGVPDTQYF	TGTGCCAGCAGTTTCCTCGCTAGCGGGGTGCCAGATACGCAGTATTTT
TRBV7-2	NA	NA	TRBJ1-3	CASSPKGGPPSGNTIYF	TGTGCCAGCAGCCCTAAGGGGGGTCCCCCCTCTGGAAACACCATATATTTT
TRBV6-2/TRBV6-3	NA	NA	TRBJ2-2	CASNRNNAGELFF	TGTGCCAGCAATCGCAACAACGCCGGGGAGCTGTTTTTT
TRBV5-1	few	NA	TRBJ1-3	CASSLPTYSGNTIYF	TGCGCCAGCAGCTTGCCGACGTACTCTGGAAACACCATATATTTT
TRBV7-9	few	NA	TRBJ2-5	CASSTTMRGETQYF	TGTGCCAGCAGCACCACAATGCGGGGAGAGACCCAGTACTTC
TRBV5-1	few	NA	TRBJ1-5	CASSLAGREGQPQHF	TGCGCCAGCAGCTTGGCAGGCAGGGAGGGTCAGCCCCAGCATTTT
TRBV20-1	few	NA	TRBJ1-6	CSVHLGRNSPLHF	TGCAGTGTTCATCTGGGAAGGAATTCACCCCTCCACTTT
TRBV5-6	NA	NA	TRBJ2-1	CASSFPRDEQFF	TGTGCCAGCAGCTTTCCAAGGGACGAGCAGTTCTTC
TRBV20-1	NA	TRBD1	TRBJ1-6	CSAERGDRASPLHF	TGCAGTGCTGAGAGGGGAGACAGGGCTTCACCCCTCCACTTT
TRBV5-6	NA	TRBD2	TRBJ2-5	CASSLPSGTVETQYF	TGTGCCAGCAGCTTGCCGAGCGGGACCGTTGAGACCCAGTACTTC
TRBV7-9	NA	NA	TRBJ2-2	CASSRALGGYTGELFF	TGTGCCAGCAGTCGTGCTCTGGGAGGCTACACCGGGGAGCTGTTTTTT
TRBV12-3/TRBV12-4	NA	NA	TRBJ2-1	CASSSDINYNEQFF	TGTGCCAGCAGTTCCGACATAAACTACAATGAGCAGTTCTTC
TRBV7-7	few	NA	TRBJ2-5	CASSLSGQPSAQETQYF	TGTGCTAGCAGCTTGAGCGGACAGCCATCCGCCCAAGAGACCCAGTACTTC
TRBV11-3	few	NA	TRBJ1-1	CASSLLSMDSEAFF	TGTGCCAGCAGCCTGTTGTCGATGGACAGTGAAGCTTTCTTT